This record looks at one T cell receptor (beta chain) sequence and its context. The record originates from a study of control samples from healthy donors and cancer patients. The data were produced by immunoSEQ multiplex PCR, yet TCRdb's version contains in-frame clones alone and is incomplete. This table holds 110,000 or so clones, 90% found once. The receptor was derived from a human donor in good health. The donor label of this sample is uncertain. Sequencing used blood.

The CDR3 reads CASSPGQGSQPQHF. CDR3 bases: TGTGCCAGCTCACCGGGACAGGGAAGTCAGCCCCAGCATTTT. J is TRBJ1-5 and V is TRBV18; 9 nucleotides line up with TRBD1. The junction had 3 bases not matched to a gene; V was cut back by 3 bases and J by 6 bases. This CDR3 is built from 14 residues. Germline V gene sequence: CDR1 KGHSH, CDR2 LQKENI.